A single TCR beta chain is shown here with its context. Its antigen is unknown. There are no base qualities to consult, and no much larger clone falls within one base. These data are taken from a study of OX40 agonist ivuxolimab in advanced cancers. As for the study more broadly: Ivuxolimab was an agonistic, fully human IgG2 monoclonal antibody directed against OX40 (CD134), a costimulatory receptor. Partial responses occurred in three dose-escalation patients, of whom one had hepatocellular carcinoma and two had cutaneous melanoma. The dose-escalation cohort was 80% to 90% male with a mean age of about 58 years, ranging from roughly 20 to 80. Of the approximately 50 dose-escalation patients, hepatocellular carcinoma was present in about 20, melanoma in around 15, renal cell carcinoma in 9 and head and neck cancer in 9. Prior anti-PD-1, anti-PD-L1 or anti-CTLA-4 therapy was permitted, and checkpoint inhibitors had been received by less than 45% of dose-escalation patients. The purpose of peripheral TCRbeta sequencing was to test whether ivuxolimab changed TCR sequence diversity and led to clonal T-cell expansion. Intravenous ivuxolimab was administered to patients every 2 weeks at six dose levels: 0.01, 0.1, 0.3, 1.5, 3 and 10 mg/kg. The paper covers the monotherapy dose-escalation part of the phase I ivuxolimab trial, which included N of about 50 patients. Broad study findings and their caveats: On average, CD8+ T cells showed more expanded clones than CD4+ T cells after ivuxolimab. Low levels of normalized T-cell clonal expansion were also seen in some nonresponding patients. At doses of 0.1 to 3.0 mg/kg, clonal expansion of both CD4+ and CD8+ blood T cells was observed from baseline to week 6. In the 0.1-3.0 mg/kg groups, partial responders were among the patients with the lowest normalized peripheral clonal expansion, particularly in CD8+ T cells. Antigen specificity was not determined for the clonally expanded peripheral T cells.

Patients with autoimmune disease history or receiving systemic immunosuppression were excluded from the trial. Peripheral blood for TCR sequencing was collected from all dose cohorts at baseline, on cycle 4 day 1, and on cycle 7 day 1. Samples were obtained from an open-label, multicenter, first-in-human phase I dose-escalation trial of ivuxolimab. Adults with locally advanced or metastatic head and neck squamous cell, hepatocellular, melanoma or renal cell carcinoma were enrolled in the trial. Before TCR sequencing, CD4+ T cells and CD8+ T cells were sorted from peripheral blood as separate populations. The germline ends are 14 bases apart after V is trimmed by 2 bases and J by 4 bases. CDR1 MNHEY and CDR2 SMNVEV were looked up in the germline V gene (reference sequence). Including cysteine and phenylalanine, the CDR3 has 16 amino acids. Here the CDR3 DNA is all that survives: 48 bases in frame from base 1.

Genomic DNA was extracted from sorted cells for sequencing of the TCRbeta CDR3 region. The immunoSEQ Assay was used to sequence the TCRbeta CDR3 regions. Here the immuneACCESS table is served through TCRdb, limited to in-frame sequences with V and J called. Missing clones are a known gap in these copies; in checked studies unresolved V genes cover under half, and the rest lacks a known reason. This sample gives 120,000 or so clones in total; roughly 90% of them show up just once. The ten top clones hold 0.25% to 0.3% of the sample. The sequence was obtained from an adult with an advanced solid tumor such as melanoma, head and neck, liver or kidney cancer. This receptor chain uses TRBV27 and TRBJ1-4, and perhaps TRBD1 as D gene, on 6 matching bases. This specimen was CD4+ or CD8+ T cells sorted from blood, taken in a trial of the OX40 agonist ivuxolimab. The DNA is as follows: TGTGCCAGCAGTTTAACCGTGGGGGGGCGTAATGAAAAACTGTTTTTT. Translated, this is CASSLTVGGRNEKLFF.